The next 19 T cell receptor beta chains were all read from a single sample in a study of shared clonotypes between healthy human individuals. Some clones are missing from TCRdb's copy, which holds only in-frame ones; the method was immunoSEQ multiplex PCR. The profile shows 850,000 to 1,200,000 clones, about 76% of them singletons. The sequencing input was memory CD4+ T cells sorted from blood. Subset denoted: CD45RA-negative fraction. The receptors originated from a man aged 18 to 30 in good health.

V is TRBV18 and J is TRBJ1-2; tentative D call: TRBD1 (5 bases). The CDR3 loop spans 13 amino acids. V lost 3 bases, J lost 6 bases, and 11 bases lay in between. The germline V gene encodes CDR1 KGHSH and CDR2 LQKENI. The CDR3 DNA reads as TGTGCCAGCTCACCCCAGGGAAATGATGGCTACACCTTC. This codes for CASSPQGNDGYTF.

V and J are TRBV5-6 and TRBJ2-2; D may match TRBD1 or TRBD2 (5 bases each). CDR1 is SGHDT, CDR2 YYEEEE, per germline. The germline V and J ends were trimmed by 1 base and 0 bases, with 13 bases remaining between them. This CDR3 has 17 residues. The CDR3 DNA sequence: TGTGCCAGCAGCTTGACTTTGGGGGTAACGAACACCGGGGAGCTGTTTTTT. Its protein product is CASSLTLGVTNTGELFF.

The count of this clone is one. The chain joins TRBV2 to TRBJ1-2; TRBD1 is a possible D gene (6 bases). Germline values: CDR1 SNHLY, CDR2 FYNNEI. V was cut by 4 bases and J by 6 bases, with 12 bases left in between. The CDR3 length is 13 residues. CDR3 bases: TGTGCCAGCAGTGTTGGGGGGCGCGATGGCTACACCTTC. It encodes CASSVGGRDGYTF.

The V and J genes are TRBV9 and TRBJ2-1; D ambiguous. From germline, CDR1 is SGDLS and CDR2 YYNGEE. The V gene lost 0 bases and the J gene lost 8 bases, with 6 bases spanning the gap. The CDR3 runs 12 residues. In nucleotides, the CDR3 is TGTGCCAGCAGCGTAGCTTTAGATGAGCAGTTCTTC. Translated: CASSVALDEQFF.

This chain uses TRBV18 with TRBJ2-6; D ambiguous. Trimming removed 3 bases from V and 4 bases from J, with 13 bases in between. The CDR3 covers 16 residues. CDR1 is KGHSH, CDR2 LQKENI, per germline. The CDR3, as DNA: TGTGCCAGCTCACCGTGGCAGCCGTCGGGGGCCAACGTCCTGACTTTC. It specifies CASSPWQPSGANVLTF.

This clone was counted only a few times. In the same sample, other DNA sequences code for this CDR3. CDR3 region: CASSPLAGVGYTF. CDR3 nucleotides: TGTGCCAGCTCACCACTGGCAGGGGTAGGCTACACCTTC. The chain carries TRBV18 and TRBJ1-2, with D perhaps matching TRBD1 (6 bases). Germline values: CDR1 KGHSH, CDR2 LQKENI. The CDR3 runs to 13 residues. Deletions cut 1 base from V and 8 bases from J, with 11 bases between.

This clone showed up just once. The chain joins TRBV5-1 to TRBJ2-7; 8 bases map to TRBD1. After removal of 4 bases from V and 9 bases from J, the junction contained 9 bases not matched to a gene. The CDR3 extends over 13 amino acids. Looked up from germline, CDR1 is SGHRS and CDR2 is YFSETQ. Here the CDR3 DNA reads TGCGCCAGCAGCCAAGACGGACAGGGACTGCAGTACTTC. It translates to CASSQDGQGLQYF.

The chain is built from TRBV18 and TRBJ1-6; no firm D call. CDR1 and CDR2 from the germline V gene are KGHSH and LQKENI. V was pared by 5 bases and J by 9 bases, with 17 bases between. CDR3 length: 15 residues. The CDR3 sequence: CASSEREARGSPLHF. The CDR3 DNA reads TGTGCCAGCTCAGAAAGGGAGGCGCGGGGTTCACCCCTCCACTTT.

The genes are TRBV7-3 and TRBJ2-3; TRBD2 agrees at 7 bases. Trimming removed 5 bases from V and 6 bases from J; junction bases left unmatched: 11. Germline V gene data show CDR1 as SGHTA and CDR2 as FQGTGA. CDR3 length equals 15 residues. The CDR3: CASSPSGFGYDTQYF. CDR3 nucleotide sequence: TGTGCCAGCAGCCCTAGCGGATTCGGGTATGATACGCAGTATTTT. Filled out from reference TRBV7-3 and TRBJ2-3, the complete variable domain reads GAGVSQTPSNKVTEKGKYVELRCDPISGHTALYWYRQSLGQGPEFLIYFQGTGAADDSGLPNDRFFAVRPEGSVSTLKIQRTERGDSAVYLCASSPSGFGYDTQYFGPGTRLTVL.

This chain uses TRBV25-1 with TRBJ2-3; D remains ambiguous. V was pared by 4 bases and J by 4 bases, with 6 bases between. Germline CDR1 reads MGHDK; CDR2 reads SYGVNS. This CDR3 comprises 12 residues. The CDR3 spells CASSGTPDTQYF. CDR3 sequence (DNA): TGTGCCAGCAGTGGAACACCAGATACGCAGTATTTT.

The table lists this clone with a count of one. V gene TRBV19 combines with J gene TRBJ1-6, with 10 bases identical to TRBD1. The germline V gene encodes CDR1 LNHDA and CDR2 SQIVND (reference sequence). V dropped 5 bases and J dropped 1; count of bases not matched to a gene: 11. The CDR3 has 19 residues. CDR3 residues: CASSDTSGTGVSYNSPLHF. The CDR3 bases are TGTGCCAGTAGTGATACCTCCGGGACAGGGGTTTCCTATAATTCACCCCTCCACTTT. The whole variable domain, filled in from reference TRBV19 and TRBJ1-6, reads DGGITQSPKYLFRKEGQNVTLSCEQNLNHDAMYWYRQDPGQGLRLIYYSQIVNDFQKGDIAEGYSVSREKKESFPLTVTSAQKNPTAFYLCASSDTSGTGVSYNSPLHFGNGTRLTVT.

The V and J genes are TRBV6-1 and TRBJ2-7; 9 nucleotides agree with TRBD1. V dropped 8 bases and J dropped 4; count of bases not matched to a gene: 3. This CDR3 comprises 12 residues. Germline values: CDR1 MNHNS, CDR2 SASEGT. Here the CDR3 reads CASRDRVYEQYF. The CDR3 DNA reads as TGTGCCAGCCGGGACAGGGTTTACGAGCAGTACTTC.

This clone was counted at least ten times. In DNA form, the CDR3 reads TGCGCCAGCAGCTTGGAAGGAGGGACAGTAGTATCCGGGGAGCTGTTTTTT. This encodes CASSLEGGTVVSGELFF. The chain employs TRBV5-1 and TRBJ2-2; D might be TRBD1 (7 bases). Per germline, CDR1 SGHRS and CDR2 YFSETQ. Deletions cut 0 bases from V and 6 bases from J, with 18 bases between. This CDR3 is built from 17 residues.

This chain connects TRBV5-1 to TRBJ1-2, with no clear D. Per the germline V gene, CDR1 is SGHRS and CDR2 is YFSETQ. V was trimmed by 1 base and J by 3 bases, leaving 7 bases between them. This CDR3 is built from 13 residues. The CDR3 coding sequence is TGCGCCAGCAGCTTGTTTTTGGACTATGGCTACACCTTC. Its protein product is CASSLFLDYGYTF.

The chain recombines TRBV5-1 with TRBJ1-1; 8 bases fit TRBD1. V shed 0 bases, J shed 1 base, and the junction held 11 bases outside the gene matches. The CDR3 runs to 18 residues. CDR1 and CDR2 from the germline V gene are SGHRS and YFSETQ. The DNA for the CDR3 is TGCGCCAGCAGCTTGGTACCGGGACAGGCGACCCGGAACACTGAAGCTTTCTTT. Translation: CASSLVPGQATRNTEAFF. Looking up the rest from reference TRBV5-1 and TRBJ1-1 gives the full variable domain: KAGVTQTPRYLIKTRGQQVTLSCSPISGHRSVSWYQQTPGQGLQFLFEYFSETQRNKGNFPGRFSGRQFSNSRSEMNVSTLELGDSALYLCASSLVPGQATRNTEAFFGQGTRLTVV.

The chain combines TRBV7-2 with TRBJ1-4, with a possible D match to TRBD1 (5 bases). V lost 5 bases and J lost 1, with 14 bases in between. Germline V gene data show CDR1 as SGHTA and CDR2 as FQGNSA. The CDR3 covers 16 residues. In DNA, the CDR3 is TGTGCCAGCAGCCAGAATCGGGGGGGAACTAATGAAAAACTGTTTTTT. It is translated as CASSQNRGGTNEKLFF.

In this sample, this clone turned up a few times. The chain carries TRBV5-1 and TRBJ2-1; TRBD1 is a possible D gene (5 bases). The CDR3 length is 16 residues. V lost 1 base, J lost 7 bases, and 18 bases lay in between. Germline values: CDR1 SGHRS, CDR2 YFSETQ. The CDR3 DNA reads TGCGCCAGCAGCTTGTTCGCAGGGAATGCCCTTAATGAGCAGTTCTTC. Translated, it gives CASSLFAGNALNEQFF.

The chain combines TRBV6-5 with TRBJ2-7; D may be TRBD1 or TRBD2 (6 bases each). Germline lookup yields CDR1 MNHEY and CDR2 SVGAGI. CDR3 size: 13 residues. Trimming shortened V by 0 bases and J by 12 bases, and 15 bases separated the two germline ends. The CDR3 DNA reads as TGTGCCAGCAGTTACTCGAAGGGGGAGGATCGGTACTTC. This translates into CASSYSKGEDRYF.

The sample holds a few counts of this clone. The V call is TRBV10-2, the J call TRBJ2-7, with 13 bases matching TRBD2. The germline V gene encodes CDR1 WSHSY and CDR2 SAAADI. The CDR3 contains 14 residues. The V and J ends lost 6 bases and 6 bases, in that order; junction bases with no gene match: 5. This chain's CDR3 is CASSGTSGISEQYF. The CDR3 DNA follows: TGCGCCAGCAGCGGGACTAGCGGGATTAGCGAGCAGTACTTC.